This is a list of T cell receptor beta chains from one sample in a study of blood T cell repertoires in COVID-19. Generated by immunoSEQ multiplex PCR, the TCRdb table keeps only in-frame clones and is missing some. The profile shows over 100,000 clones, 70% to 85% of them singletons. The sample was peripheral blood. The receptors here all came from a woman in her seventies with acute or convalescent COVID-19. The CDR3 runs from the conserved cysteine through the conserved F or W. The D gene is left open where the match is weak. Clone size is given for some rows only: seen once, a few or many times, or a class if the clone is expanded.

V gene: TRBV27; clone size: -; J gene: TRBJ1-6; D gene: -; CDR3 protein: CASSLGGQMSSYNSPLHF; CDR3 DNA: TGTGCCAGCAGTTTAGGCGGACAGATGAGCTCCTATAATTCACCCCTCCACTTT
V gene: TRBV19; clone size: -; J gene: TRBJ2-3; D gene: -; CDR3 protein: CASSIERGTDTQYF; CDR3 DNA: TGTGCCAGTAGTATAGAACGGGGCACAGATACGCAGTATTTT
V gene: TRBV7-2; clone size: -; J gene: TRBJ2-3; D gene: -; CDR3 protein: CASSFRHHTDTQYF; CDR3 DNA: TGTGCCAGCAGCTTTAGACACCACACAGATACGCAGTATTTT
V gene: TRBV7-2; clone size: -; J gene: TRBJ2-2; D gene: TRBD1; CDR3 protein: CASSYDRAGELFF; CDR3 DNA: TGTGCCAGCAGCTACGACAGGGCCGGGGAGCTGTTTTTT
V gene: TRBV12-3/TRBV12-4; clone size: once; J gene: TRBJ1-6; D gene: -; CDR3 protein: CASSLQVSSPLHF; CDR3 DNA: TGTGCCAGCAGTTTACAGGTTTCGTCACCCCTCCACTTT
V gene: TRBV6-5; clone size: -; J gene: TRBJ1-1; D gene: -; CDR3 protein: CASSYLPGEDTEAFF; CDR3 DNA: TGTGCCAGCAGTTACCTTCCGGGGGAGGACACTGAAGCTTTCTTT
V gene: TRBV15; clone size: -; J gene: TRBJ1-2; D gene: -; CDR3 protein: CATSKGGSGSHGYTF; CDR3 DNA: TGTGCCACCAGCAAAGGGGGATCAGGGTCGCATGGCTACACCTTC
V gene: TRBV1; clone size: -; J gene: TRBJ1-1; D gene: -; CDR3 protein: CTSRYMNTEAFF; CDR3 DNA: TGCACCAGCCGTTATATGAACACTGAAGCTTTCTTT
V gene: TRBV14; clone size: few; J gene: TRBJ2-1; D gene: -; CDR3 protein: CASSPRHFSYNEQFF; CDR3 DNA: TGTGCCAGCAGCCCACGACACTTCTCCTACAATGAGCAGTTCTTC
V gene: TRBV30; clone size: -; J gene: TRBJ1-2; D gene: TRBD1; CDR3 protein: CAWSSYRGSNYGYTF; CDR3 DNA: TGTGCCTGGAGTTCTTACAGGGGGTCCAACTATGGCTACACCTTC
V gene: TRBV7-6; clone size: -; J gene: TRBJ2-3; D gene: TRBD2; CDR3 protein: CASSLGSGGAGDTQYF; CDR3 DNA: TGTGCCAGCAGCTTAGGAAGCGGGGGGGCCGGAGATACGCAGTATTTT
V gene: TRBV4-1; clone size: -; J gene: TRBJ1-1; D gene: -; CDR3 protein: CASSQDLGPRFF; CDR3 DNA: TGCGCCAGCAGCCAAGATCTAGGCCCGCGGTTCTTT
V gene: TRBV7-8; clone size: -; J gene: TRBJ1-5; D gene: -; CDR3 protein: CASSLFRGGNQPQHF; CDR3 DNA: TGTGCCAGCAGCTTATTCCGGGGGGGGAATCAGCCCCAGCATTTT
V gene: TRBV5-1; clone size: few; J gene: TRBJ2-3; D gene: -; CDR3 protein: CASSPRGADTQYF; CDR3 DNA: TGCGCCAGCAGCCCCAGGGGGGCAGATACGCAGTATTTT
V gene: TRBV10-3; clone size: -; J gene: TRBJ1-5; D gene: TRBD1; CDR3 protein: CAISEGTGRNQPQHF; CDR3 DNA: TGTGCCATCAGTGAGGGGACAGGGCGCAATCAGCCCCAGCATTTT
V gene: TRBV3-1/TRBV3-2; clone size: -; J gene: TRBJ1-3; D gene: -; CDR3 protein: CASSQPTGTHGNTIYF; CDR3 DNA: TGTGCCAGCAGCCAACCAACCGGGACACATGGAAACACCATATATTTT
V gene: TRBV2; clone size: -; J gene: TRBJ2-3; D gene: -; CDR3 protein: CASSEAIGQTDTQYF; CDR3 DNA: TGTGCCAGCAGTGAAGCTATAGGACAGACAGATACGCAGTATTTT
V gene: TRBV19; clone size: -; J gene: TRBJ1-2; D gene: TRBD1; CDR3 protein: CASTLDRYGYTF; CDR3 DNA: TGTGCCAGTACCCTGGACAGGTATGGCTACACCTTC
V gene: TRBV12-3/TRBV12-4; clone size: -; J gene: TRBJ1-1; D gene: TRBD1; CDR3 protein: CASRVPGGAPAFF; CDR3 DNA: TGTGCCAGCAGAGTCCCAGGGGGCGCCCCGGCTTTCTTT
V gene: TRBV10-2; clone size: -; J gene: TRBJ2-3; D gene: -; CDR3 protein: CASSESPLSTDTQYF; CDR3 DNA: TGCGCCAGCAGTGAGTCCCCCCTTAGCACAGATACGCAGTATTTT
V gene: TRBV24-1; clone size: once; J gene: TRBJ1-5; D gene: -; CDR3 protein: CATSDRGRGPQHF; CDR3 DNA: TGTGCCACCAGTGATCGGGGGAGAGGGCCCCAGCATTTT
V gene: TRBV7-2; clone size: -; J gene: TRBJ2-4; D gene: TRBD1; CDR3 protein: CASSPGTGEYF; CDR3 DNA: TGTGCCAGCAGCCCAGGGACAGGGGAATACTTC
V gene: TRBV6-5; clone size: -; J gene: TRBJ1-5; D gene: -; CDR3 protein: CASSPQGFGTQPQHF; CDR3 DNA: TGTGCCAGCAGCCCACAGGGATTCGGCACTCAGCCCCAGCATTTT
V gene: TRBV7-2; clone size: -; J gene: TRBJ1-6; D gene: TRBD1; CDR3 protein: CASSARGLSPLHF; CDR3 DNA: TGTGCCAGCAGCGCCAGGGGGCTTTCACCCCTCCACTTT
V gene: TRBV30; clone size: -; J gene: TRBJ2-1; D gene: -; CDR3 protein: CAWSLGTPNEQFF; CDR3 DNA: TGTGCCTGGAGTCTAGGGACACCTAATGAGCAGTTCTTC
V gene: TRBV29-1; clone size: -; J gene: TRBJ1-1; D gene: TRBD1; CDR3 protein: CSASQTGGTEAFF; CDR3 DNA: TGCAGCGCCTCCCAGACAGGGGGTACTGAAGCTTTCTTT
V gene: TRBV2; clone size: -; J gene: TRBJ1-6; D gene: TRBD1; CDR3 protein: CASRATGTGGGPKSGPLHF; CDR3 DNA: TGTGCCAGCAGGGCAACCGGGACAGGGGGCGGCCCCAAGTCCGGTCCCCTCCACTTT
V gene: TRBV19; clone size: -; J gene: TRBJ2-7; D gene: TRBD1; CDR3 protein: CASSTGVSYEQYF; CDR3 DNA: TGTGCCAGTAGCACAGGGGTTTCCTACGAGCAGTACTTC
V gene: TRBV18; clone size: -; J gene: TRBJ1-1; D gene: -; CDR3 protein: CASSPTGNPPNTEAFF; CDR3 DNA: TGTGCCAGCTCACCAACAGGGAACCCTCCGAACACTGAAGCTTTCTTT
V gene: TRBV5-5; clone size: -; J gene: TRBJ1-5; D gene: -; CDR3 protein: CASSLDPDYSNQPQHF; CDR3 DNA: TGTGCCAGCAGCTTGGATCCAGATTATAGCAATCAGCCCCAGCATTTT
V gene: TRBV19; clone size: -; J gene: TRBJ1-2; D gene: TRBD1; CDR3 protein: CASTSDRGDYGYTF; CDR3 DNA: TGTGCCAGTACCTCGGACAGGGGAGACTATGGCTACACCTTC
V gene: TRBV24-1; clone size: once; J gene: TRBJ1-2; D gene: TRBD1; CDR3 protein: CATAPNPGAGGRTGYTF; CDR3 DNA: TGTGCCACGGCACCCAACCCCGGGGCAGGGGGGCGGACTGGCTACACCTTC
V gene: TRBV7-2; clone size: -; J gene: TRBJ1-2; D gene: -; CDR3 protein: CASSLGQGGWYGYTF; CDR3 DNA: TGTGCCAGCAGCTTAGGGCAGGGAGGATGGTATGGCTACACCTTC
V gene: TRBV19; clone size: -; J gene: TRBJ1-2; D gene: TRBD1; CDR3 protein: CASSIATGQGSNPYGYTF; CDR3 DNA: TGTGCCAGTAGTATAGCTACGGGACAGGGGAGTAATCCCTATGGCTACACCTTC
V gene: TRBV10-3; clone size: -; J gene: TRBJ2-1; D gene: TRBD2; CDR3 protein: CAISDGGGADNEQFF; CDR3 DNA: TGTGCCATCAGTGACGGGGGGGGCGCGGACAATGAGCAGTTCTTC
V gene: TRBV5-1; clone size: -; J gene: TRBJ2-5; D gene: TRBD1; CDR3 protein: CASSLGTGRQETQYF; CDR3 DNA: TGCGCCAGCAGCTTGGGGACAGGGCGGCAAGAGACCCAGTACTTC
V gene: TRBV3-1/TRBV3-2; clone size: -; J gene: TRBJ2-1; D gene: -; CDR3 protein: CASSQAYRANEQFF; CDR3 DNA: TGTGCCAGCAGCCAAGCATACAGGGCCAATGAGCAGTTCTTC